The present TCR beta chain was sequenced within a study of response to subunit inactivated influenza vaccine (dated by TCRdb to 2016 to 2019). Background on the whole study: Deep quantitative profiling of the T cell receptor repertoire was used in the study to follow responses to a trivalent subunit inactivated influenza vaccine.

The protocol used for the library was RT-PCR. TCRdb lists the instrument as Illumina HiSeq 2500. In TCRdb, the public reads were trimmed at Q25 with fastp and aligned with MiXCR, with productive beta chains retained. For every CDR3 protein sequence, its rows merge into one entry that carries the most common genes and DNA. Within this sample are about 780,000 distinct CDR3 sequences, with about a fifth of them counted one time only. The top ten hold approximately 10% of the sample. For this chain, trimming is 7 bases at the V end and 4 bases at the J end, and the number of junction bases without a gene match is 4. The germline V gene gives CDR1 as SQVTM and CDR2 as ANQGSEA. Including the terminal cysteine and phenylalanine, the CDR3 comprises 12 residues. The retained sequence is limited to the CDR3, 36 bases, with the frame set at the first base. The investigation overall reported the following: The authors suggested that each seasonal influenza vaccination may recruit only a limited number of new T cells.

This clonotype was detected only a few times. What this receptor recognizes is not known. No qualities accompany the bases; no much larger clone lies one base away. The chain is assembled from TRBV29-1 and TRBJ2-7, and 10 bases in between align with TRBD2. The sequenced sample was PBMCs from blood, obtained about 5 days after vaccination. This sequence was found in a man between 45 and 60 years old who received an inactivated influenza vaccine. Donor details come from another sample of the same person, matched by shared clones. Here is the DNA: TGCAGCGGGGGGACTAGCGAGTACGAGCAGTACTTC. Translated, it reads CSGGTSEYEQYF.